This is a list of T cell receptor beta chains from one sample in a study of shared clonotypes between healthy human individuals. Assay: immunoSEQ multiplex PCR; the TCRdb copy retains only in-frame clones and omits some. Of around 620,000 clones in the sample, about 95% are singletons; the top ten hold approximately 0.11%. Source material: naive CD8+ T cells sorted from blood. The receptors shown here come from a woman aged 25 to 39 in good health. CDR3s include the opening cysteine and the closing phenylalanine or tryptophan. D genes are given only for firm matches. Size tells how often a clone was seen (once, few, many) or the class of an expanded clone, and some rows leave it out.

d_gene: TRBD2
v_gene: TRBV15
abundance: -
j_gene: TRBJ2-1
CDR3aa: CATSRKNQSGTREAYNEQFF
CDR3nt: TGTGCCACCAGCAGAAAAAACCAGTCCGGGACTAGAGAAGCCTACAATGAGCAGTTCTTC

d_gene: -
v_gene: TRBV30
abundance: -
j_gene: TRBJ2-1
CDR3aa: CAWSKGDNEQFF
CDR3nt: TGTGCCTGGAGTAAAGGGGACAATGAGCAGTTCTTC

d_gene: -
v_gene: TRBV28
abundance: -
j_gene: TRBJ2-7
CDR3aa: CASSFSPGAVYEQYF
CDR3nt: TGTGCCAGCAGTTTCTCCCCGGGGGCGGTTTACGAGCAGTACTTC

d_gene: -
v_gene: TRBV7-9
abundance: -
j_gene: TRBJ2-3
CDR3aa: CASSLARDRRTDTQYF
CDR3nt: TGTGCCAGCAGCTTAGCGAGGGACCGGCGCACAGATACGCAGTATTTT

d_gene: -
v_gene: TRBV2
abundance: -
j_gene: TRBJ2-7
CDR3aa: CASSERRSEQYF
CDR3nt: TGTGCCAGCAGTGAACGGCGGAGCGAGCAGTACTTC

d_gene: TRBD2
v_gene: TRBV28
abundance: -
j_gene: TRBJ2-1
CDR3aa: CASSIAGGPGNEQFF
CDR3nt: TGTGCCAGCAGTATTGCGGGAGGGCCAGGGAATGAGCAGTTCTTC

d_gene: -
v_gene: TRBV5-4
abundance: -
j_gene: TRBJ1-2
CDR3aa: CASSPAGGYGYTF
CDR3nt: TGTGCCAGCAGCCCTGCTGGGGGCTATGGCTACACCTTC

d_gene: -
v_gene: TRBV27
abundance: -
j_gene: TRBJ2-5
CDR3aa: CASTLWGETQYF
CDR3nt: TGTGCCAGCACTCTTTGGGGGGAGACCCAGTACTTC

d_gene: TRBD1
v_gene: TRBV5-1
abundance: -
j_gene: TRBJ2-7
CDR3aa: CASSSRTGVIEQYF
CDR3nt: TGCGCCAGCAGCTCCCGGACAGGGGTAATCGAGCAGTACTTC

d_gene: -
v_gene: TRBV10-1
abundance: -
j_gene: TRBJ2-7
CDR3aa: CASSDEGFEQYF
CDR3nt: TGCGCCAGCAGTGATGAGGGCTTCGAGCAGTACTTC

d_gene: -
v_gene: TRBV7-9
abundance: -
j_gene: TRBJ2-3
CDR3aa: CASSSVGAFDRTDTQYF
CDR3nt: TGTGCCAGCAGCTCCGTAGGGGCTTTCGATCGCACAGATACGCAGTATTTT

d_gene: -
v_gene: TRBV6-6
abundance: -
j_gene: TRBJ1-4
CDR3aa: CASSFQGQINEKLFF
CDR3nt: TGTGCCAGCAGTTTCCAAGGACAGATAAATGAAAAACTGTTTTTT

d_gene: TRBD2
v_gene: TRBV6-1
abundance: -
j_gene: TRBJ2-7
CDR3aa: CASTPPGGGYEQYF
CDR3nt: TGTGCCAGCACCCCGCCCGGGGGGGGCTACGAGCAGTACTTC

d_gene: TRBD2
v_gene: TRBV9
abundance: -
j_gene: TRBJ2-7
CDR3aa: CASSVTGTGGYEQYF
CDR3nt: TGTGCCAGCAGCGTAACCGGGACGGGAGGCTACGAGCAGTACTTC

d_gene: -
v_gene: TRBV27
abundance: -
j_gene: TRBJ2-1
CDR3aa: CASSLSGPNEQFF
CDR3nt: TGTGCCAGCAGTTTGTCAGGGCCCAATGAGCAGTTCTTC

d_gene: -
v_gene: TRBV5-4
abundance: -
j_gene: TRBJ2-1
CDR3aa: CASSLEPNQQFF
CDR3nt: TGTGCCAGCAGCTTGGAACCAAATCAGCAGTTCTTC

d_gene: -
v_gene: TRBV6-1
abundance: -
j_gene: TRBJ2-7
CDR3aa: CASSEKGTIYEQYF
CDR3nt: TGTGCCAGCAGTGAAAAAGGGACAATCTACGAGCAGTACTTC

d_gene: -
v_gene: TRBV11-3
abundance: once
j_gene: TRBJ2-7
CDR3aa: CASSLAQNYEQYF
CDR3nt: TGTGCCAGCAGCTTAGCCCAGAACTACGAGCAGTACTTC

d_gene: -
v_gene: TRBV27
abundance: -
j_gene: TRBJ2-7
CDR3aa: CASRTTPYEQYF
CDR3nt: TGTGCCAGCAGAACTACCCCTTACGAGCAGTACTTC

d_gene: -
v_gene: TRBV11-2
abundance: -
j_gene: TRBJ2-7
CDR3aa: CASSLGGSYEQYF
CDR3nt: TGTGCCAGCAGCTTAGGGGGGAGTTACGAGCAGTACTTC

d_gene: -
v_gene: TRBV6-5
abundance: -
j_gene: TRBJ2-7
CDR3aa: CASLSSHDTDSEQYF
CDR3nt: TGTGCCAGCCTATCCAGCCACGATACGGACTCCGAGCAGTACTTC

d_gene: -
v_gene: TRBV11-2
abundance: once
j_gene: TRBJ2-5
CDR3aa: CARRVRPGGYQETQYF
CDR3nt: TGTGCCCGTCGAGTCAGACCAGGGGGGTACCAAGAGACCCAGTACTTC

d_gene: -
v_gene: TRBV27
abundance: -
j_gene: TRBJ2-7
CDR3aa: CASSFAGTFKEQYF
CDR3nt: TGTGCCAGCAGTTTCGCCGGGACATTTAAAGAGCAGTACTTC

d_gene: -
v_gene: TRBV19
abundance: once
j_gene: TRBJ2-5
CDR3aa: CASSIGGTVDQETQYF
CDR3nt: TGTGCCAGTAGTATAGGCGGCACAGTCGACCAAGAGACCCAGTACTTC

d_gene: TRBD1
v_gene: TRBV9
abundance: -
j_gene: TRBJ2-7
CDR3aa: CASSEGGQEPYEQYF
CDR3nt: TGTGCCAGCAGCGAGGGGGGACAGGAACCCTACGAGCAGTACTTC

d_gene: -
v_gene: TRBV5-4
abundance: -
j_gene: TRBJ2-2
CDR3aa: CASTSDSANTGELFF
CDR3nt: TGTGCCAGCACCTCGGACAGTGCGAACACCGGGGAGCTGTTTTTT

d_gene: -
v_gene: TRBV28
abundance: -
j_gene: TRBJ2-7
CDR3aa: CASSGRFGEQYF
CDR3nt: TGTGCCAGCAGCGGCAGGTTTGGCGAGCAGTACTTC

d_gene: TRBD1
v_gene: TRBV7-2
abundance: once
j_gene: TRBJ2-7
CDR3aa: CASIPRGTGADEQYF
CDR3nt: TGTGCCAGCATCCCCCGGGGGACAGGGGCCGACGAGCAGTACTTC

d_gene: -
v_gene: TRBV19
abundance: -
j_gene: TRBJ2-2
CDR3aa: CASSVLVLQSRAGELFF
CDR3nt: TGTGCCAGTAGTGTTCTGGTTCTCCAGTCAAGGGCCGGGGAGCTGTTTTTT

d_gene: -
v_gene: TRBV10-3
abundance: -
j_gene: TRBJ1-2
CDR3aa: CAISESMGGGTNYGYTF
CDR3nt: TGTGCCATCAGTGAGTCGATGGGAGGGGGGACTAACTATGGCTACACCTTC

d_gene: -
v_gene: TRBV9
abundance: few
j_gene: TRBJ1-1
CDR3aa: CASSVEEGSTEAFF
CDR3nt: TGTGCCAGCAGCGTAGAGGAGGGAAGCACTGAAGCTTTCTTT

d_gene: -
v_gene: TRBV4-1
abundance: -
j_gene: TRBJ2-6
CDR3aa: CASSQVLVDTSSGANVLTF
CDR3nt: TGCGCCAGCAGCCAAGTATTGGTTGACACGAGCTCTGGGGCCAACGTCCTGACTTTC

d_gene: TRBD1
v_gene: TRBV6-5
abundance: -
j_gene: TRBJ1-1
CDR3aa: CATSIYDRGTEAFF
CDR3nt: TGTGCCACCTCAATTTACGACAGGGGTACTGAAGCTTTCTTT

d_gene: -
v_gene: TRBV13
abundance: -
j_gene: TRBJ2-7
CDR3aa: CASSLGYEQYF
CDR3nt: TGTGCCAGCAGCTTAGGGTACGAGCAGTACTTC

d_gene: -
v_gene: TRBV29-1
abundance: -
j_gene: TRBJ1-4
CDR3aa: CSVVNSREKLFF
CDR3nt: TGCAGCGTTGTGAACAGCCGGGAAAAACTGTTTTTT

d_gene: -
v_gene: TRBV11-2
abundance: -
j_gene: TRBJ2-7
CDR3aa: CASSNEGGEQYF
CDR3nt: TGTGCCAGCAGCAATGAGGGGGGCGAGCAGTACTTC

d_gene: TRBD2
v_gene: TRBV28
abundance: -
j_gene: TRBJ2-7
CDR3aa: CASLSQRELTPGPYEQYF
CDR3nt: TGTGCCAGCCTCTCCCAGCGGGAACTGACCCCGGGCCCCTACGAGCAGTACTTC

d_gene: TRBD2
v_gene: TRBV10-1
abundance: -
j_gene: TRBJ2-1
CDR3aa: CASSESTSAYNEQFF
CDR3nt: TGCGCCAGCAGTGAGTCGACTAGCGCCTACAATGAGCAGTTCTTC

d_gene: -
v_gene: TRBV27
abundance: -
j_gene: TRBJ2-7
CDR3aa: CASSFGDSGTYEQYF
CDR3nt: TGTGCCAGCAGTTTTGGGGATAGCGGAACCTACGAGCAGTACTTC

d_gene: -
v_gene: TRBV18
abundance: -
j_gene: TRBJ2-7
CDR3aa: CASSTPSSYEQYF
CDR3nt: TGTGCCAGCTCAACACCCTCATCTTACGAGCAGTACTTC

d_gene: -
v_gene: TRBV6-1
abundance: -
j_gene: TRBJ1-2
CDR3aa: CASSRDNQYGYTF
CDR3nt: TGTGCCAGCAGTCGGGATAACCAATATGGCTACACCTTC

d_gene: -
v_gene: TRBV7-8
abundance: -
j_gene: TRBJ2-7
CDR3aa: CASSLPLAPTYEQYF
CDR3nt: TGTGCCAGCAGTCTACCCCTAGCGCCCACCTACGAGCAGTACTTC

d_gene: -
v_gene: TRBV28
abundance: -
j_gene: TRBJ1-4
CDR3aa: CASSPGTFTTNEKLFF
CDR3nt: TGTGCCAGCAGTCCCGGGACATTTACAACTAATGAAAAACTGTTTTTT

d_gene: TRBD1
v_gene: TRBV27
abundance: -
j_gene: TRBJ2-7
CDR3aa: CASSSTGYNEQYF
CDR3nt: TGTGCCAGCAGTTCGACAGGGTACAACGAGCAGTACTTC

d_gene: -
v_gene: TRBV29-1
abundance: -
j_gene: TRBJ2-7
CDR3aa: CSVGLSGYEQYF
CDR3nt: TGCAGCGTTGGACTAAGTGGCTACGAGCAGTACTTC

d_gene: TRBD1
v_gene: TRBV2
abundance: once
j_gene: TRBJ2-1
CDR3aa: CASKKPAGQGKNEQFF
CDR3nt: TGTGCCAGCAAGAAACCGGCGGGACAGGGAAAAAATGAGCAGTTCTTC

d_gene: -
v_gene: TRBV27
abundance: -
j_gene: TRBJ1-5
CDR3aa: CASHAAGNQPQHF
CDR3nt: TGTGCCAGCCACGCCGCAGGGAATCAGCCCCAGCATTTT

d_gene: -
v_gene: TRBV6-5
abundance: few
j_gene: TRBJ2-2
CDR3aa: CASTGGPGELFF
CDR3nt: TGTGCCAGCACCGGGGGTCCCGGGGAGCTGTTTTTT

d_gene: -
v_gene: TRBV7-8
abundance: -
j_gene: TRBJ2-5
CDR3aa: CASSLIFWPKGKETQYF
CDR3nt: TGTGCCAGCAGCTTAATCTTCTGGCCCAAGGGGAAAGAGACCCAGTACTTC

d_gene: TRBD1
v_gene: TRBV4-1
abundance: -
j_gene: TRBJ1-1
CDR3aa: CASSQAPGGGNTEAFF
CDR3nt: TGCGCCAGCAGCCAGGCCCCAGGGGGCGGGAACACTGAAGCTTTCTTT

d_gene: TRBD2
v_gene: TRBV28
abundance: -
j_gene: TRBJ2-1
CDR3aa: CASRQAYGTSGSNNEQFF
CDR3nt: TGTGCCAGCAGGCAGGCATACGGGACTAGCGGGAGTAACAATGAGCAGTTCTTC